These 15 T cell receptor beta chains were sequenced from one sample in a study of naive and memory T cell subsets. The SP2 primer and nested alpha and beta constant region primers amplified ligated cDNA in four rounds. TCRdb reprocessed the 5' RACE reads via MiXCR and lists one record per CDR3 protein. Of about 48,000 distinct CDR3 sequences detected, 4.7% appear once; the ten largest clones hold around 0.84%. The library had UMIs added by 3' ligation of an oligonucleotide to TCR cDNA. The receptors derive from a female donor in good health.

Only a few counts were recorded for this clonotype. CDR3 bases: TGTGCCAGCAAGGCAGGGGATCATTACGAGCAGTACTTC. It codes for CASKAGDHYEQYF. The chain couples TRBV28 to TRBJ2-7, with D maybe TRBD1 (6 bases). The CDR3 is 13 residues long. Trimming cost V 7 bases and J 4 bases, with 14 bases left between them. CDR1 is MDHEN, CDR2 SYDVKM, per germline.

As concerns this clonotype: This may be a read error: a much more frequent sequence differs by one nucleotide. V gene TRBV29-1 combines with J gene TRBJ2-7, with D maybe TRBD1 (5 bases). Germline V gene lookup returns CDR1 SQVTM and CDR2 ANQGSEA. The CDR3 is 13 residues long. DNA of the CDR3: TGCAGCGTTGCAAGACAGCCTACCTACGAGCAGTGCTTC. It specifies CSVARQPTYEQCF.

This clonotype was detected ten times or more. V gene TRBV7-9 combines with J gene TRBJ1-6; 8 nucleotides line up with TRBD1. Germline values: CDR1 SEHNR, CDR2 FQNEAQ (reference sequence). J was trimmed by 2 bases and V by 4 bases; bases with no gene match: 10. The CDR3 runs 18 residues. The CDR3 reads CASSYADREIPYNSPLHF. As DNA, the CDR3 is TGTGCCAGCAGCTACGCGGACAGGGAAATACCCTATAATTCACCCCTCCACTTT.

This clonotype appeared many times. The chain couples TRBV28 to TRBJ2-5, with TRBD2 identical over 7 bases. J lost 5 bases, V lost 9 bases, and 18 bases had no gene match. Germline CDR1 and CDR2: MDHEN and SYDVKM. The CDR3 sequence is 16 residues long. The CDR3 loop is CASSPPGGGTRETQYF. CDR3 DNA sequence: TGTGCCAGTAGCCCCCCTGGGGGGGGGACGCGGGAGACCCAGTACTTC.

At least ten counts were recorded for this clonotype. The rearrangement joins TRBV9 to TRBJ2-2, with D perhaps matching TRBD1 (6 bases). The CDR3 is made up of 13 amino acids. Germline values: CDR1 SGDLS, CDR2 YYNGEE. Trimming removed 5 bases from V and 4 bases from J, with 9 bases in between. The chain's CDR3 is CASRPQGTGELFF. The CDR3 bases are TGTGCCAGCAGGCCACAGGGCACCGGGGAGCTGTTTTTT.

This clonotype was seen ten or more times. The genes are TRBV27 and TRBJ1-1, with D possibly matching TRBD1 (5 bases). V lost 4 bases to trimming and J lost 4 bases, with 13 bases between them. This CDR3 region has 14 residues. Germline-derived CDR1 and CDR2 are MNHEY and SMNVEV (reference sequence). This chain's CDR3 is CASSSGTIGTEAFF. CDR3 coding DNA: TGTGCCAGCAGTTCGGGGACGATCGGCACTGAAGCTTTCTTT.

This clonotype was picked up many times. The V call is TRBV29-1, the J call TRBJ2-3; TRBD2 matches 14 bases. Trimming at V came to 6 bases and at J to 6 bases, leaving 8 bases not matched to a gene. The CDR3 has 15 residues. CDR1 is SQVTM, CDR2 ANQGSEA, per germline. CDR3 protein: CSVVPGLAGVDTQYF. The CDR3 nucleotides read TGCAGCGTAGTTCCGGGACTAGCGGGAGTCGATACGCAGTATTTT.

This clonotype was found many times. V usage is TRBV4-3 and J usage is TRBJ1-1, with D unclear. The CDR3 spans 13 residues. Germline V lookup: CDR1 LGHNA, CDR2 YSLEER. V gave up 6 bases and J gave up 2 bases, with 10 bases separating them. CDR3 protein: CASSKWGNTEAFF. The CDR3 nucleotides read TGCGCCAGCAGTAAGTGGGGTAACACTGAAGCTTTCTTT.

This clonotype was counted ten times or more. This chain links TRBV5-4 with TRBJ1-1, with TRBD1 identical over 9 bases. Germline V gene sequence: CDR1 SGHNT, CDR2 YYREEE (reference sequence). The ends lost 6 bases at V and 1 base at J; junction bases unmatched: 4. The CDR3 loop spans 14 amino acids. The CDR3, as DNA: TGTGCCAGCAACGTGGGACAGGGGAACACTGAAGCTTTCTTT. As protein: CASNVGQGNTEAFF. The full variable domain, in which reference TRBV5-4 and TRBJ1-1 provide the parts outside the CDR3, is ETGVTQSPTHLIKTRGQQVTLRCSSQSGHNTVSWYQQALGQGPQFIFQYYREEENGRGNFPPRFSGLQFPNYSSELNVNALELDDSALYLCASNVGQGNTEAFFGQGTRLTVV.

This clonotype was counted at least ten times. The chain recombines TRBV24-1 with TRBJ2-7; D is perhaps TRBD1 (6 bases). This CDR3 comprises 16 residues. Germline V CDR1 and CDR2: KGHDR, SFDVKD. V shed 4 bases and J shed 0 bases, with 15 bases lying between them. The CDR3 spells CATSDSGALSSYEQYF. CDR3 DNA: TGTGCCACCAGTGACTCAGGGGCTTTGAGCTCCTACGAGCAGTACTTC.

This clonotype was counted ten times or more. V usage is TRBV7-2 and J usage is TRBJ2-4; TRBD2 matches at 10 bases. There are 17 residues in the CDR3. Unmatched junction bases numbered 9, after V lost 6 bases and J lost 1 base. The germline V gene has CDR1 SGHTA and CDR2 FQGNSA. The CDR3 region is CASRTTGLADAKNIQYF. In DNA form, the CDR3 reads TGTGCCAGCAGGACGACCGGACTAGCGGACGCCAAAAACATTCAGTACTTC.

This clonotype was detected ten times or more. The chain employs TRBV11-1 and TRBJ2-2; D not certain. Per germline, CDR1 SGHAT and CDR2 FQDESV (reference sequence). CDR3 size: 12 residues. Trimming stripped 5 bases from V and 8 bases from J, with 9 bases between. The CDR3 DNA reads TGTGCCAGCAGCCTATCTCGGGGGGAGCTGTTTTTT. Its translation is CASSLSRGELFF.

A few counts support this clonotype. The chain combines TRBV25-1 with TRBJ1-4; tentative D call: TRBD1 (5 bases). The V and J ends lost 8 bases and 10 bases respectively, with 11 bases between them. Per germline, CDR1 MGHDK and CDR2 SYGVNS. The CDR3 extends over 11 amino acids. CDR3 residues: CASGRDLKLFF. DNA for the CDR3: TGTGCCAGCGGCCGGGACCTAAAACTGTTTTTT.

Only a few counts were recorded for this clonotype. Germline and junction disagree at one end, which may indicate a read error. The V call is TRBV10-3, the J call TRBJ1-2; possibly TRBD1 for D (6 bases). This CDR3 spans 12 amino acids. The germline V gene has CDR1 ENHRY and CDR2 SYGVKD. The CDR3 spells CAIREGGDGDTF. The CDR3 DNA is TGTGCCATCAGAGAAGGGGGTGATGGCGACACCTTC.

Many counts were recorded for this clonotype. One end of the junction is discordant with germline, which a read error may explain. The gene calls are TRBV7-7 and TRBJ2-3; 9 nucleotides match TRBD2. The germline CDR1 and CDR2 sequences are SSHAT and FNYEAQ (reference sequence). The CDR3 totals 14 residues. The CDR3 protein is CASSLAGAGDTQYF. CDR3 DNA sequence: TGTGCTAGCAGCTTAGCGGGAGCGGGAGATACGCAGTATTTT.